Sequencing of this TCR beta chain was carried out in a study of shared clonotypes between healthy human individuals. Study conclusions and caveats: Sequencing depth was expected to influence donor clonotype sharing.

Deep was the level used in running the assay. TCRdb's table, derived via immunoSEQ multiplex PCR, lists solely in-frame clones and lacks some. The sample contains about 510,000 clones, around 79% of which appear only once. CDR3 size: 14 residues. After removal of 4 bases from V and 7 bases from J, the junction contained 5 bases not matched to a gene. Germline CDR1 reads SGHRS; CDR2 reads YFSETQ. Of note for this clone: Its antigen is currently unknown.

Material: PBMCs. This clonotype originated in a middle-aged woman in good health. Some clones in this sample may be carry-over from other donors' samples. The rearrangement joins TRBV5-1 to TRBJ2-1, with 10 bases identical to TRBD1. This CDR3 is CASSRRQGANEQFF. DNA for the CDR3: TGCGCCAGCAGCAGGCGACAGGGGGCGAATGAGCAGTTCTTC.